This T cell receptor beta chain stems from a study of radiotherapy plus CTLA-4 blockade in lung cancer. Broader study findings: Early shifts in blood T cell clones, with interferon-beta, reportedly predicted response best. Expansion in blood of tumor-derived TCR clones was seen after radiotherapy plus ipilimumab.

Some clones are missing from TCRdb's copy, which holds only in-frame ones; the method was immunoSEQ multiplex PCR. The table includes 85,000 to 120,000 clones, over 65% detected once. As regards this clone: Its antigen is not identified.

Patients with chemo-refractory metastatic non-small-cell lung cancer received focal radiation plus CTLA-4 blockade with ipilimumab. Trimming cost V 5 bases and J 3 bases, with 8 bases left between them. The CDR3 is made up of 12 amino acids. Per germline, CDR1 SEHNR and CDR2 FQNEAQ (reference sequence). V gene TRBV7-9 combines with J gene TRBJ2-7, with D tentatively TRBD1 (5 bases). This receptor was identified in a human donor with non-small cell lung cancer that progressed on radiotherapy plus ipilimumab. Some clones in this sample may be carry-over from other donors' samples. The sequencing here drew on peripheral blood, taken from a patient treated with radiotherapy plus ipilimumab. The CDR3 DNA reads TGTGCCAGCAGCCAGGGAATCTACGAGCAGTACTTC. It codes for CASSQGIYEQYF. Full variable domain (outside the CDR3, taken from reference TRBV7-9 and TRBJ2-7): DTGVSQNPRHKITKRGQNVTFRCDPISEHNRLYWYRQTLGQGPEFLTYFQNEAQLEKSRLLSDRFSAERPKGSFSTLEIQRTEQGDSAMYLCASSQGIYEQYFGPGTRLTVT.